This T cell receptor beta chain was documented in a study of T cell repertoires in cytomegalovirus infection (dated by TCRdb to the late 2010s). At the level of the whole study: Recently identified HLA-C-restricted CMV epitopes, whose presentation resists viral immunomodulation, were targeted by peptide stimulations together with well-studied HLA-B-restricted epitopes. The HLA type of each donor mattered for the analysis, because public TCR beta signatures pointed to carriage of CMV infection along with the matching HLA type. The paper as a whole reports these results and caveats: Carriers of CMV infection plus the relevant HLA type were discriminated by the cumulative frequency of public TCR beta family members in the study cohort and in an independent 352-donor cohort. The ex vivo response was dominated by HLA-C-restricted CMV-specific TCR beta clonotypes, which also provided the single most frequent clonotype in two of eight donors.

TCRdb lists the instrument as Illumina HiSeq 1500. The public reads were quality trimmed at Q25 with fastp and then assembled into clones with MiXCR by TCRdb, keeping productive beta chains. Under each unique CDR3 protein, matching rows form one entry showing the most common genes and DNA. The sample table shows 100,000 or so distinct CDR3 sequences, and approximately 45% are seen once. Less than 80% of the sample goes to the ten largest clones. CDR1 SGHTA and CDR2 FQGNSA were looked up in the germline V gene. There are 14 amino acids in the CDR3, from cysteine to phenylalanine inclusive. Only the CDR3 part of the read is kept: 42 bases, read in frame from the first base. Trimming costs V 5 bases and J 0 bases, and their ends lie 7 bases apart. The meaning of the sample's treatment or condition label: in vitro stimulation with specific CMV peptide epitopes to enrich CMV-specific T cells. This clonotype occurred a few times. What antigen it recognizes has not been identified. No base-level quality is on record; no much larger clone is a single base apart.

The V and J segments used are TRBV7-2 and TRBJ1-4; confidence is insufficient to name the D gene. The sequence was obtained from a human donor in good health (CMV status not recorded). Some clones in this sample may be carry-over from other donors' samples. The source material was CD8+ T cells from cultured PBMCs, sampled from culture after CMV antigen stimulation. The nucleotides read TGTGCCAGCAGCCGCCACTCAACTAATGAAAAACTGTTTTTT. This sequence encodes CASSRHSTNEKLFF.